This T cell receptor (beta chain) originates from a study of cytomegalovirus exposure and HLA in healthy donors. Study-wide results and caveats: Common viral pathogens (according to a later analysis) appeared linked to several of the most significant clusters. Earlier analysis yielded a pattern in which most TCR beta V segments were productive about 90% or about 30% of the time.

A word on this clone: Its antigen remains unidentified.

The V end lost 10 bases, the J end lost 0 bases, and 15 bases lay between the germline ends. The CDR3 is made up of 14 amino acids. Germline CDR1 and CDR2: ENHRY and SYGVKD. The PCR was carried out with 60 Vbeta primers and 13 Jbeta primers. Data came from immunoSEQ multiplex PCR; TCRdb stores just in-frame clones and leaves some out. The repertoire holds 110,000 to 150,000 clones, with approximately 68% as singletons. The chain combines TRBV10-3 with TRBJ1-1; D is perhaps TRBD1 (6 bases). Sequencing was done on a sample of PBMCs. This sequence was found in a man aged 35 to 55 in good health and CMV-seronegative. CDR3 loop: CATGLGGVNTEAFF. CDR3 sequence (DNA): TGTGCCACCGGCCTAGGGGGGGTGAACACTGAAGCTTTCTTT.